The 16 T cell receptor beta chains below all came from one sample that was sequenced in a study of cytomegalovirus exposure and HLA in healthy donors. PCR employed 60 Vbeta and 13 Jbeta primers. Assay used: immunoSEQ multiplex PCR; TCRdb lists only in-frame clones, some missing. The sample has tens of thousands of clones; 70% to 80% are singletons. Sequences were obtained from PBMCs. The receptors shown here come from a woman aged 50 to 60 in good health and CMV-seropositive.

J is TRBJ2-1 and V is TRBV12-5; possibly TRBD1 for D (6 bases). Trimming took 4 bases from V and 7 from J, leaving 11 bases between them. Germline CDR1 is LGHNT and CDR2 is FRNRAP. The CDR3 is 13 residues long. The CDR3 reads CASGSNRENEQFF. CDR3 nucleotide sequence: TGTGCTAGTGGTTCGAACAGGGAAAATGAGCAGTTCTTC.

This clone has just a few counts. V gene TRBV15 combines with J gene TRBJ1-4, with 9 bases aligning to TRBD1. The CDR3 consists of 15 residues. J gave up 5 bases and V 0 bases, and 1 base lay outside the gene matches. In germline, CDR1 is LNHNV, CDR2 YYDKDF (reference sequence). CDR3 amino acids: CATSRDGTGNEKLFF. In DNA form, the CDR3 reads TGTGCCACCAGCAGAGATGGGACAGGGAATGAAAAACTGTTTTTT.

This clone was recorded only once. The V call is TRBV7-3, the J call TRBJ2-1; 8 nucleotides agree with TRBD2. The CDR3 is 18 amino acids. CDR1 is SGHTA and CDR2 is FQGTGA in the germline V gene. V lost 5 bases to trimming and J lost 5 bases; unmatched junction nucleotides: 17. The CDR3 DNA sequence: TGTGCCAGCAGCCTAAGGGGTTGGGTAGCGGGAATCGACAATGAGCAGTTCTTC. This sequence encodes CASSLRGWVAGIDNEQFF.

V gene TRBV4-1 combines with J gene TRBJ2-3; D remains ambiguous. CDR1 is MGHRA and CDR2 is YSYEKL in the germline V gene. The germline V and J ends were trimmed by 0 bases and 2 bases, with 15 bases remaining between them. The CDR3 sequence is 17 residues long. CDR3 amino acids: CASSQDRPSIFTDTQYF. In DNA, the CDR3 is TGCGCCAGCAGCCAAGATCGCCCTAGTATCTTCACAGATACGCAGTATTTT.

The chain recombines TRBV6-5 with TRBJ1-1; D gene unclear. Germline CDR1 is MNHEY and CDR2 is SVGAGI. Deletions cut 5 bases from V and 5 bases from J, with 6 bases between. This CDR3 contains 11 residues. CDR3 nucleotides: TGTGCCAGCAGTGAACTGACTGAAGCTTTCTTT. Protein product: CASSELTEAFF.

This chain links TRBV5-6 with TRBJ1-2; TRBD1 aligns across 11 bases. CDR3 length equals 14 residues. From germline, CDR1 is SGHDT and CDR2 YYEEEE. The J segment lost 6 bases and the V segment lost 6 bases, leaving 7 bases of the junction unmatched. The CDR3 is CASNLGQGGNGYTF. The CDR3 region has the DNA TGTGCCAGCAACCTGGGACAGGGGGGAAATGGCTACACCTTC.

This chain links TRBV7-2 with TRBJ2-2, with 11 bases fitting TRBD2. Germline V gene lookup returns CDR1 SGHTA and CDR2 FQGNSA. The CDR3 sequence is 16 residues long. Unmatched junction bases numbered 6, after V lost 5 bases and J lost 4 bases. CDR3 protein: CASSQSSGRSTGELFF. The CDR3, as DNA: TGTGCCAGCAGCCAATCTAGCGGGAGGAGCACCGGGGAGCTGTTTTTT.

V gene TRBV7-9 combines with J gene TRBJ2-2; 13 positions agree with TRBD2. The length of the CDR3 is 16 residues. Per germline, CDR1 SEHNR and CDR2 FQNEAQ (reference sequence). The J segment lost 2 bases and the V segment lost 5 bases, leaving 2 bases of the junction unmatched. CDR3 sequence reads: CASSAGLAGNTGELFF. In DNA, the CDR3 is TGTGCCAGCAGCGCGGGACTAGCGGGAAACACCGGGGAGCTGTTTTTT.

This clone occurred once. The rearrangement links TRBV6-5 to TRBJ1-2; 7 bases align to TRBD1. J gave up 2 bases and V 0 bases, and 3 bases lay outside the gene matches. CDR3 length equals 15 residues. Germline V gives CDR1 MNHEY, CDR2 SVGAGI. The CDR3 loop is CASSYSTQGNYGYTF. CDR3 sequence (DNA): TGTGCCAGCAGTTACTCGACACAGGGGAACTATGGCTACACCTTC.

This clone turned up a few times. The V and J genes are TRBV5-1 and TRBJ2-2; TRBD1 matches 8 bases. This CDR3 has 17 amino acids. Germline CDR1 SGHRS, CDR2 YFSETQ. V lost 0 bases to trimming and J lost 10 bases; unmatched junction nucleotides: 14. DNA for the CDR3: TGCGCCAGCAGCTTGGGTTGGACAGGGACGTTGGGTGTGGAGCTGTTTTTT. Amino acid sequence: CASSLGWTGTLGVELFF.

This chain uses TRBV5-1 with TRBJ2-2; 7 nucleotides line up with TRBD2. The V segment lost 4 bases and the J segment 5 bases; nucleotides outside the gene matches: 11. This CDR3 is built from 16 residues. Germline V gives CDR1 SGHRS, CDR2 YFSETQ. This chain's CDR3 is CASSTRLAGGTGELFF. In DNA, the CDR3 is TGCGCCAGCAGCACCCGACTAGCCGGGGGAACCGGGGAGCTGTTTTTT. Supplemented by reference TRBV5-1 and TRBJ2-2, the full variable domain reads KAGVTQTPRYLIKTRGQQVTLSCSPISGHRSVSWYQQTPGQGLQFLFEYFSETQRNKGNFPGRFSGRQFSNSRSEMNVSTLELGDSALYLCASSTRLAGGTGELFFGEGSRLTVL.

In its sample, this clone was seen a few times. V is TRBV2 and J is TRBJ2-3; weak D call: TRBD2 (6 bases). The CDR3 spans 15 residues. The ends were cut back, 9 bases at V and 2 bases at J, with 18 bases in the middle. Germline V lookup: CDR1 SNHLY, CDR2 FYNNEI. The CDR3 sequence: CASLTLARSTDTQYF. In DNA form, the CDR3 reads TGTGCCAGTTTAACCCTAGCGAGATCCACAGATACGCAGTATTTT.

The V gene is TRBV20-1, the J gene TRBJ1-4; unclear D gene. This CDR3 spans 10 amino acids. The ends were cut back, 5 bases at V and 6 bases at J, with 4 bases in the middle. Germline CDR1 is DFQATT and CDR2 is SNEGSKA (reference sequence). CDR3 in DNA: TGCAGTGCTCAATATGAAAAACTGTTTTTT. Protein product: CSAQYEKLFF.

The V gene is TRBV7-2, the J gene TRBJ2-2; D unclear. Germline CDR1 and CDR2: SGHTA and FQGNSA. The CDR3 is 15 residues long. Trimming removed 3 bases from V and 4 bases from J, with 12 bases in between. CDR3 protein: CASSFYDSPTGELFF. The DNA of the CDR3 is TGTGCCAGCAGCTTTTACGATAGCCCCACCGGGGAGCTGTTTTTT. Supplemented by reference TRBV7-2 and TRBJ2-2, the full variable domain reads GAGVSQSPSNKVTEKGKDVELRCDPISGHTALYWYRQSLGQGLEFLIYFQGNSAPDKSGLPSDRFSAERTGGSVSTLTIQRTQQEDSAVYLCASSFYDSPTGELFFGEGSRLTVL.

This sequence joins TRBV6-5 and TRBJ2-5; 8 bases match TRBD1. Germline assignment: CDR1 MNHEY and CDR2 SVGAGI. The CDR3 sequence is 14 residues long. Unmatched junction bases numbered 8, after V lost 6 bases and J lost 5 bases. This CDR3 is CASRPDRGRETQYF. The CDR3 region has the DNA TGTGCCAGCAGGCCCGACAGGGGTAGGGAGACCCAGTACTTC.

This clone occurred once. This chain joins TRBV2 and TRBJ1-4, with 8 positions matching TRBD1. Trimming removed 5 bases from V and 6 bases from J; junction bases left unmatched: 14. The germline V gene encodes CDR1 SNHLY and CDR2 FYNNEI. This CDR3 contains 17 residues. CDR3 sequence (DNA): TGTGCCAGCAGTCGAACAGGGGGTTGGGCCACTGATGAAAAACTGTTTTTT. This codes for CASSRTGGWATDEKLFF.